This T cell receptor beta chain was observed in a study of T cell clones after liver transplantation. Across the whole study: As an antigen-independent comparator, third-party-reactive TCRbeta sequences came from pre-transplant mixed lymphocyte reactions.

This clone was recorded only once. Its target is unknown. The protocol was immunoSEQ multiplex PCR, while the TCRdb copy is restricted to in-frame clones and leaves out a portion. Among more than 10,000 clones listed, roughly 74% were seen once. Overall study findings and caveats: The donor-reactive repertoire was only partly measurable in a couple of subjects, lacking donor cells.

The TCR was taken from a human patient who received a liver transplant. Some T cells here may be from the graft donor. Here the sequenced sample was CD8+ T cells from blood, taken at the 22-month timepoint.

The CDR3 region is CASSQGTAAQAFF. Here the CDR3 DNA reads TGTGCCAGCAGTCAGGGGACCGCGGCCCAGGCTTTCTTT. This chain uses TRBV13 with TRBJ1-1, with a possible D match to TRBD1 (6 bases). Trimming pared 6 bases from V and 11 bases from J, leaving 19 bases between. The germline gives CDR1 PRHDT, CDR2 FYEKMQ (reference sequence). CDR3 length: 13 amino acids.